Below, 20 T cell receptor beta chains from the same sample are listed, as sequenced in a study of blood T cells in healthy people across ages. Together with a sample-barcoded 5' primer, a J-beta primer mix was included in a second PCR lasting about 7 to 12 cycles. TCRdb re-analysed the 5' RACE reads in MiXCR, keeping a single row per CDR3 protein. The table records hundreds of thousands of distinct CDR3 sequences, 55% to 75% of them present only once. The sample was blood. Source of these receptors: a man aged 30 to 45 in good health.

The chain recombines TRBV28 with TRBJ2-7, with 7 nucleotides matching TRBD2. CDR1 is MDHEN and CDR2 is SYDVKM in the germline V gene. Trimming took 7 bases from V and 5 from J; bases not matched to a gene: 17. This CDR3 is built from 16 residues. CDR3 coding DNA: TGTGCCAGCACCTCCCCTTTGGGCCGCCGGGGGGACGAGCAGTACTTC. Its translation is CASTSPLGRRGDEQYF.

This clonotype has a handful of counts. V gene TRBV30 combines with J gene TRBJ1-6; TRBD1 is a possible D gene (5 bases). There are 18 residues in the CDR3. Trimming removed 0 bases at V and 8 bases at J, with 23 bases between. CDR1 is GTSNPN, CDR2 SVGIG, per germline (reference sequence). Here the CDR3 reads CAWSVSWGSRRIDSPLHF. The CDR3 DNA is TGTGCCTGGAGTGTCTCCTGGGGGTCTAGGCGTATTGATTCACCCCTCCACTTT.

This chain links TRBV7-2 with TRBJ2-7; TRBD1 matches at 8 bases. CDR3 size: 14 residues. The ends lost 8 bases at V and 2 bases at J; junction bases unmatched: 8. CDR1 SGHTA and CDR2 FQGNSA come from the germline V gene. This CDR3 reads CASAGGTGPYEQYF. In DNA form, the CDR3 reads TGTGCCAGCGCTGGGGGGACAGGTCCCTACGAGCAGTACTTC.

J is TRBJ2-3 and V is TRBV25-1, with D unresolved. The CDR3 covers 15 residues. CDR1 is MGHDK and CDR2 is SYGVNS in the germline V gene. Between the trimmed V and J ends, which lost 2 bases and 0 bases, there was a span of 9 bases. In nucleotides, the CDR3 is TGTGCCAGCAGTGAAGATCCGGAGAGCACAGATACGCAGTATTTT. Protein product: CASSEDPESTDTQYF.

The chain carries TRBV29-1 and TRBJ2-3, with 12 bases lining up with TRBD2. The CDR3 length is 15 residues. Germline loops: CDR1 SQVTM, CDR2 ANQGSEA. J was trimmed by 6 bases and V by 3 bases; bases with no gene match: 7. The CDR3 DNA follows: TGCAGCGTTGAGTTCCTAGCGGGAGGGTATGATACGCAGTATTTT. Translation gives CSVEFLAGGYDTQYF.

This clonotype appeared many times. The V call is TRBV20-1, the J call TRBJ1-2; D possibly corresponds to TRBD1 (5 bases). The CDR3 is made up of 12 amino acids. Trimming removed 3 bases from V and 8 bases from J, with 13 bases in between. Germline V gene data show CDR1 as DFQATT and CDR2 as SNEGSKA (reference sequence). The CDR3 protein is CSARTALPGYTF. The CDR3 DNA reads as TGCAGTGCTAGGACAGCTCTTCCCGGCTACACCTTC.

The sample holds a few counts of this clonotype. The DNA for the CDR3 is TGCAGTGCCATAAAACCGGGGGAGCAGTACTTC. It translates to CSAIKPGEQYF. The V call is TRBV20-1, the J call TRBJ2-7, with a tentative D call TRBD2 (5 bases). The CDR3 extends over 11 amino acids. CDR1 and CDR2 (germline): DFQATT, SNEGSKA (reference sequence). The ends were cut back, 6 bases at V and 7 bases at J, with 13 bases in the middle.

This chain joins TRBV20-1 and TRBJ1-2, with D uncertain. The CDR3 is 12 amino acids. V was cut by 3 bases and J by 4 bases, with 9 bases left in between. Germline-derived CDR1 and CDR2 are DFQATT and SNEGSKA (reference sequence). CDR3 sequence reads: CSARDGIYGYTF. The CDR3 coding sequence is TGCAGTGCTAGGGACGGCATCTATGGCTACACCTTC.

The chain uses TRBV4-2 and TRBJ2-2, with D maybe TRBD1 (5 bases). Germline V gives CDR1 LGHNA, CDR2 YNFKEQ. Trimming shortened V by 1 base and J by 6 bases, and 12 bases separated the two germline ends. The CDR3 length is 15 residues. The CDR3 region has the DNA TGTGCCAGCAGCCAAGTCCAGGGTTCAGCCGGGGAGCTGTTTTTT. Translated, it gives CASSQVQGSAGELFF.

This chain links TRBV13 with TRBJ2-1; unclear D gene. Germline CDR1 PRHDT, CDR2 FYEKMQ (reference sequence). V dropped 3 bases and J dropped 0 bases, with 9 bases sitting between them. The CDR3 covers 15 residues. The DNA for the CDR3 is TGTGCCAGCAGCTTTTCCCCGGACTCCTACAATGAGCAGTTCTTC. Its protein is CASSFSPDSYNEQFF.

V and J are TRBV29-1 and TRBJ2-1; D gene ambiguous. This CDR3 contains 12 residues. The V end lost 4 bases, the J end lost 8 bases, and 12 bases lay between the germline ends. Germline V gene lookup returns CDR1 SQVTM and CDR2 ANQGSEA. Here the CDR3 reads CSVGVRTDEQFF. The CDR3 DNA follows: TGCAGCGTTGGGGTCAGGACCGATGAGCAGTTCTTC.

The rearrangement links TRBV11-2 to TRBJ2-1; 11 bases align to TRBD2. Germline lookup yields CDR1 SGHAT and CDR2 FQNNGV. The J segment lost 9 bases and the V segment lost 7 bases, leaving 8 bases of the junction unmatched. The CDR3 is 14 residues long. CDR3 in amino acids: CASKASGRIGEQFF. DNA of the CDR3: TGTGCCAGCAAGGCTAGCGGGAGGATCGGTGAGCAGTTCTTC.

On this clonotype itself: A read error may produce the germline difference seen at one junction end. The rearrangement joins TRBV7-7 to TRBJ2-1; weak D call: TRBD1 (5 bases). The CDR3 covers 13 residues. CDR1 SSHAT and CDR2 FNYEAQ come from the germline V gene (reference sequence). The CDR3 nucleotides read TGTGCTAGCAGCTCAACCACAGGCACTGAGCAGTTCTTC. Amino acid sequence: CASSSTTGTEQFF. Based on the CDR3 plus reference TRBV7-7 and TRBJ2-1, the full variable domain is GAGVSQSPRYKVTKRGQDVTLRCDPISSHATLYWYQQALGQGPEFLTYFNYEAQPDKSGLPSDRFSAERPEGSISTLTIQRTEQRDSAMYRCASSSTTGTEQFFGPGTRLTVL.

V usage is TRBV27 and J usage is TRBJ2-3; TRBD2 aligns across 7 bases. CDR1 is MNHEY and CDR2 is SMNVEV in the germline V gene (reference sequence). Trimming removed 4 bases from V and 2 bases from J; junction bases left unmatched: 9. There are 16 residues in the CDR3. The CDR3 region is CASSSSAGESTDTQYF. The CDR3, as DNA: TGTGCCAGCAGTTCATCCGCGGGGGAATCCACAGATACGCAGTATTTT.

The chain joins TRBV7-2 to TRBJ2-1; D is perhaps TRBD2 (5 bases). V gave up 5 bases and J gave up 13 bases, with 27 bases separating them. The germline CDR1 and CDR2 sequences are SGHTA and FQGNSA. The length of the CDR3 is 16 residues. CDR3 loop: CASSPNLPSRQETQFF. CDR3 sequence (DNA): TGTGCCAGCAGCCCTAACCTCCCTAGCCGGCAAGAGACCCAGTTCTTC. The variable domain in full, completed from reference TRBV7-2 and TRBJ2-1, reads GAGVSQSPSNKVTEKGKDVELRCDPISGHTALYWYRQSLGQGLEFLIYFQGNSAPDKSGLPSDRFSAERTGGSVSTLTIQRTQQEDSAVYLCASSPNLPSRQETQFFGPGTRLTVL.

This clonotype was observed a few times. The chain is built from TRBV2 and TRBJ2-1; 14 bases align to TRBD2. Trimming took 7 bases from V and 5 from J; bases not matched to a gene: 10. Germline CDR1 is SNHLY and CDR2 is FYNNEI. CDR3 length: 17 residues. The chain's CDR3 is CASTEGLAGEVDNEQFF. DNA of the CDR3: TGTGCCAGCACCGAGGGACTAGCGGGAGAGGTCGACAATGAGCAGTTCTTC. Supplemented by reference TRBV2 and TRBJ2-1, the full variable domain reads EPEVTQTPSHQVTQMGQEVILRCVPISNHLYFYWYRQILGQKVEFLVSFYNNEISEKSEIFDDQFSVERPDGSNFTLKIRSTKLEDSAMYFCASTEGLAGEVDNEQFFGPGTRLTVL.

In regard to this clonotype: Mismatch with germline at one junction end may stem from a read error. The genes are TRBV7-8 and TRBJ2-1; 7 nucleotides agree with TRBD2. The CDR3 has 14 residues. CDR1 and CDR2 (germline): SGHVS, FQNEAQ. The CDR3 region is CASSWGGSGNGQFF. The CDR3 DNA is TGTGCCAGCAGTTGGGGGGGGAGCGGTAATGGGCAGTTCTTC.

The V gene is TRBV20-1, the J gene TRBJ2-1, with D possibly matching TRBD1 (5 bases). The CDR3 runs to 14 residues. With 5 bases removed from V and 4 bases from J, the gap between germline ends came to 15 bases. From germline, CDR1 is DFQATT and CDR2 SNEGSKA (reference sequence). CDR3 DNA: TGCAGTGCTCAGGGTGGGCTCGCATACAATGAGCAGTTCTTC. Translation: CSAQGGLAYNEQFF.

The chain combines TRBV11-2 with TRBJ2-7; 15 positions match TRBD2. The junction had 3 bases not matched to a gene; V was cut back by 5 bases and J by 4 bases. Germline V lookup: CDR1 SGHAT, CDR2 FQNNGV. The CDR3 loop spans 15 amino acids. This CDR3 reads CASSTGTSGGYEQYF. For the CDR3, the DNA is TGTGCCAGCAGCACCGGGACTAGCGGGGGGTACGAGCAGTACTTC.

The chain links TRBV12-3 or TRBV12-4 to TRBJ2-4; TRBD2 matches at 13 bases. The J call may be in error: the DNA end matches TRBJ2-7 better. The CDR3 totals 14 residues. CDR3 in amino acids: CASSQTSGRLEQYF. CDR3 in DNA: TGTGCCAGCAGTCAGACTAGCGGGAGGCTCGAGCAGTACTTC.